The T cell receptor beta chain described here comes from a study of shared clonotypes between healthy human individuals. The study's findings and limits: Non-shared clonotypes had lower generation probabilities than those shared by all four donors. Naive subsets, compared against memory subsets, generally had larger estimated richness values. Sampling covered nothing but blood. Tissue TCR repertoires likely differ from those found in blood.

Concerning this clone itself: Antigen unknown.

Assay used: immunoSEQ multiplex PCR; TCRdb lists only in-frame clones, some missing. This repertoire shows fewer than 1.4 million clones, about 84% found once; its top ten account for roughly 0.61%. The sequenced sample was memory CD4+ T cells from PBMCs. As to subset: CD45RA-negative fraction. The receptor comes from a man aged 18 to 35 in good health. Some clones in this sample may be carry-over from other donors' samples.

The CDR3 is CASSPALSTGELFF. The CDR3 DNA reads TGTGCCAGCAGCCCAGCCCTCAGCACCGGGGAGCTGTTTTTT. The chain has TRBV7-9 and TRBJ2-2; D unresolved. The germline gives CDR1 SEHNR, CDR2 FQNEAQ (reference sequence). This CDR3 region has 14 residues. Trimming stripped 5 bases from V and 4 bases from J, with 11 bases between.